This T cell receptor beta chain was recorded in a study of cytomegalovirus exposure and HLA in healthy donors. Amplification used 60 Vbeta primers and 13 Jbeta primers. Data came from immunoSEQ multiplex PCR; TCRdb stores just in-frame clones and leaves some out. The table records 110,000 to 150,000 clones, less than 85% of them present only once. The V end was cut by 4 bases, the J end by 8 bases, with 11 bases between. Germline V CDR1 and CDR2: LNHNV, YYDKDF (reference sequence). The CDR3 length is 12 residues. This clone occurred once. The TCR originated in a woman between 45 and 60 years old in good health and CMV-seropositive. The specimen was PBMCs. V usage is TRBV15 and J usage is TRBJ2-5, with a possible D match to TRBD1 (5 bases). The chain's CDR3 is CATSNGWTTQYF. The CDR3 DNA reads TGTGCCACCAGCAACGGCTGGACAACCCAGTACTTC.